The T cell receptor (beta chain) under discussion was sequenced for a study of T cell responses to AZD1222 COVID-19 vaccine. Assay: immunoSEQ multiplex PCR; the TCRdb copy retains only in-frame clones and omits some. The table records approximately 180,000 clones, about 85% of them present only once. J gave up 6 bases and V 5 bases, and 8 bases lay outside the gene matches. Germline lookup yields CDR1 SQVTM and CDR2 ANQGSEA. This CDR3 has 13 residues. Sequenced here: peripheral blood, sampled on day 0 of AZD1222 vaccination. The V call is TRBV29-1, the J call TRBJ2-7; 9 nucleotides agree with TRBD2. The sequence came from an adult in good health. The CDR3 DNA reads as TGCAGCGTTTCGCGGGGGGGGAAGTTCGAGCAGTACTTC. Translation gives CSVSRGGKFEQYF.